The rows below give T cell receptor beta chains drawn from one sample of a study of blood T cell repertoires in COVID-19. Profiled with immunoSEQ multiplex PCR; TCRdb holds only in-frame clones, not every one. The table has about 250,000 clones, 87% seen once. Input material: PBMCs or T cells enriched from blood (not recorded which). All receptors derive from a woman in her twenties or thirties with acute COVID-19. Both conserved end residues are part of each CDR3. A D gene is named only where the DNA matches it firmly. Size values are once, few and many counts, or a class for expanded clones, and some rows have none.

v_gene	len	abundance	j_gene	d_gene	CDR3aa	CDR3nt
TRBV9	12	-	TRBJ1-1	-	CASGGFDTEAFF	TGTGCCAGCGGAGGGTTCGACACTGAAGCTTTCTTT
TRBV11-2	14	-	TRBJ1-6	TRBD1	CASSWTGGNSPLHF	TGTGCCAGCAGCTGGACAGGAGGGAATTCACCCCTCCACTTT
TRBV2	14	-	TRBJ2-1	-	CASSDTGLVDEQFF	TGTGCCAGCAGTGACACAGGGCTGGTCGATGAGCAGTTCTTC
TRBV19	14	-	TRBJ2-1	-	CASSHAGSYNEQFF	TGTGCCAGTTCCCACGCCGGCTCCTACAATGAGCAGTTCTTC
TRBV30	15	-	TRBJ2-1	-	CAWRQGKSSYNEQFF	TGTGCCTGGAGACAGGGTAAAAGCTCCTACAATGAGCAGTTCTTC
TRBV9	16	-	TRBJ2-3	TRBD2	CASSPSGGEGTDTQYF	TGTGCCAGCAGCCCCAGCGGGGGGGAGGGCACAGATACGCAGTATTTT
TRBV4-1	15	-	TRBJ1-2	-	CASSQVGVLPGGYTF	TGCGCCAGCAGCCAAGTGGGAGTCTTGCCAGGCGGCTACACCTTC
TRBV29-1	12	-	TRBJ1-1	TRBD1	CSVGTGATEAFF	TGCAGCGTCGGGACAGGGGCCACTGAAGCTTTCTTT
TRBV6-4	15	-	TRBJ2-3	TRBD2	CASTRRGVGTDTQYF	TGTGCCAGCACCCGACGGGGGGTAGGGACAGATACGCAGTATTTT
TRBV3-1/TRBV3-2	18	-	TRBJ2-7	TRBD2	CASSQLGTSGGPTYEQYF	TGTGCCAGCAGCCAACTGGGGACTAGCGGGGGCCCAACCTACGAGCAGTACTTC
TRBV5-8	12	-	TRBJ2-1	-	CASVTGLGEQFF	TGTGCCAGCGTTACAGGTTTGGGTGAGCAGTTCTTC
TRBV11-2	13	-	TRBJ1-1	-	CASKGVGDTEAFF	TGTGCCAGCAAGGGGGTGGGAGACACTGAAGCTTTCTTT
TRBV10-3	15	-	TRBJ2-7	-	CAISESIRSPYEQYF	TGTGCCATCAGTGAGTCGATTAGGAGCCCCTACGAGCAGTACTTC
TRBV30	12	-	TRBJ1-6	-	CAWSNGGSPLHF	TGTGCCTGGAGTAATGGGGGGTCACCCCTCCACTTT
TRBV6-2/TRBV6-3	16	-	TRBJ2-3	TRBD2	CASSYFLAGGTDTQYF	TGTGCCAGCAGTTACTTCCTAGCGGGGGGCACAGATACGCAGTATTTT
TRBV6-4	14	-	TRBJ1-1	TRBD1	CASRLDREGTEAFF	TGTGCCAGCAGGCTGGACAGGGAGGGCACTGAAGCTTTCTTT
TRBV10-3	16	once	TRBJ2-1	TRBD2	CAISESAVTSGNEQFF	TGTGCCATCAGTGAGTCGGCTGTGACTAGCGGCAATGAGCAGTTCTTC
TRBV16	17	-	TRBJ1-5	-	CASSQSVDRYSNQPQHF	TGTGCCAGCAGCCAATCGGTCGACAGGTATAGCAATCAGCCCCAGCATTTT
TRBV20-1	11	once	TRBJ1-2	-	CSANMLGEHTF	TGCAGTGCTAATATGCTTGGGGAGCACACCTTC
TRBV7-2	13	many	TRBJ1-5	-	CASSYRGNQPQHF	TGTGCCAGCAGCTACAGGGGCAATCAGCCCCAGCATTTT
TRBV19	17	-	TRBJ1-5	TRBD1	CASSIRDRVKGNQPQHF	TGTGCCAGTAGTATCCGGGACAGGGTTAAGGGAAATCAGCCCCAGCATTTT
TRBV4-3	16	-	TRBJ2-7	-	CASSQEWVGEAYEQYF	TGCGCCAGCAGCCAAGAGTGGGTAGGGGAAGCCTACGAGCAGTACTTC
TRBV6-1	15	once	TRBJ1-5	-	CASSDQVYSNQPQHF	TGTGCCAGCAGTGATCAGGTTTATAGCAATCAGCCCCAGCATTTT
TRBV4-1	15	-	TRBJ1-1	TRBD1	CASSPSDRGGTEAFF	TGCGCCAGCAGCCCAAGCGACAGGGGCGGCACTGAAGCTTTCTTT
TRBV25-1	15	-	TRBJ1-4	-	CASSELKGQGEKLFF	TGTGCCAGCAGTGAATTAAAGGGGCAGGGCGAAAAACTGTTTTTT
TRBV7-9	17	few	TRBJ1-3	-	CASSPPIGAGSGNTIYF	TGTGCCAGCAGCCCCCCAATAGGTGCGGGGTCTGGAAACACCATATATTTT
TRBV30	13	-	TRBJ2-2	-	CAWSAAGTGELFF	TGTGCCTGGAGTGCGGCAGGGACCGGGGAGCTGTTTTTT
TRBV5-6	14	-	TRBJ1-1	-	CASSLGPRVTEAFF	TGTGCCAGCAGCTTGGGGCCACGGGTCACTGAAGCTTTCTTT
TRBV24-1	14	-	TRBJ2-5	TRBD1	CATSDADRGETQYF	TGTGCCACCAGTGACGCCGACAGGGGTGAGACCCAGTACTTC
TRBV5-6	14	few	TRBJ1-3	TRBD1	CASSGQGWENTIYF	TGTGCCAGCAGCGGACAGGGATGGGAAAACACCATATATTTT
TRBV12-3/TRBV12-4	13	-	TRBJ1-1	-	CASSSAANTEAFF	TGTGCCAGCAGTTCCGCGGCAAACACTGAAGCTTTCTTT
TRBV11-2	15	many	TRBJ2-6	-	CASSFGLRGANVLTF	TGTGCCAGCAGCTTTGGCCTCAGGGGGGCCAACGTCCTGACTTTC
TRBV12-3/TRBV12-4	11	-	TRBJ1-4	TRBD1	CASSPGTERFF	TGTGCCAGCAGTCCCGGGACAGAGAGGTTTTTT
TRBV29-1	12	-	TRBJ2-7	-	CSGRGTTYEQYF	TGCAGCGGGAGGGGCACTACCTACGAGCAGTACTTC
TRBV5-8	14	-	TRBJ1-5	-	CASSLSPVRHPQHF	TGTGCCAGCAGCTTGTCGCCGGTCCGTCATCCCCAGCATTTT
TRBV4-3	15	-	TRBJ1-2	-	CASSRSLERGNGYTF	TGCGCCAGCAGCCGAAGCCTCGAGCGGGGGAATGGCTACACCTTC
TRBV6-6	14	-	TRBJ1-3	TRBD1	CASSLRQGGNTIYF	TGTGCCAGCAGTCTCCGACAGGGCGGAAACACCATATATTTT
TRBV5-6	15	-	TRBJ1-2	-	CASSLDQGDYSGYTF	TGTGCCAGCAGCTTGGATCAAGGCGACTATTCTGGCTACACCTTC
TRBV7-8	15	once	TRBJ2-5	TRBD1	CASSPLPGGEETQYF	TGTGCCAGCAGCCCGTTACCAGGGGGCGAAGAGACCCAGTACTTC
TRBV5-4	14	-	TRBJ2-3	-	CASSLARSTDTQYF	TGTGCCAGCAGCTTGGCTCGGAGCACAGATACGCAGTATTTT
TRBV28	14	-	TRBJ2-7	TRBD2	CASLGRVGSYEQYF	TGTGCCAGCTTGGGGAGGGTCGGTAGTTACGAGCAGTACTTC
TRBV5-1	15	-	TRBJ1-4	TRBD1	CASSTRGPTNEKLFF	TGCGCCAGCAGTACGAGGGGGCCAACTAATGAAAAACTGTTTTTT
TRBV20-1	12	-	TRBJ1-4	-	CSASSRNEKLFF	TGCAGTGCTAGTTCTCGTAATGAAAAACTGTTTTTT
TRBV29-1	15	-	TRBJ1-2	-	CSVEDGTVERGGYTF	TGCAGCGTTGAAGATGGCACCGTGGAGAGAGGCGGCTACACCTTC
TRBV4-1	16	-	TRBJ2-1	TRBD2	CASSPLTSGLWDEQFF	TGCGCCAGCAGCCCGCTAACTAGCGGACTTTGGGATGAGCAGTTCTTC
TRBV5-4	16	-	TRBJ2-5	TRBD2	CASSHGLAGAQETQYF	TGTGCCAGCAGTCATGGACTAGCGGGGGCACAAGAGACCCAGTACTTC
TRBV7-8	14	-	TRBJ1-4	-	CASSLAGEDEKLFF	TGTGCCAGCAGCTTAGCAGGGGAGGATGAAAAACTGTTTTTT
TRBV11-2	16	-	TRBJ2-2	TRBD1	CASSLPGGERAGELFF	TGTGCCAGCAGCTTACCAGGGGGCGAGAGGGCCGGGGAGCTGTTTTTT
TRBV5-5	18	-	TRBJ1-4	TRBD1	CASSDTRQGLIANEKLFF	TGTGCCAGCAGCGATACCCGACAGGGTCTTATAGCTAATGAAAAACTGTTTTTT
TRBV20-1	15	-	TRBJ1-5	TRBD1	CSASNLGQGDQPQHF	TGCAGTGCTAGTAACCTGGGACAGGGGGACCAGCCCCAGCATTTT
TRBV6-5	14	-	TRBJ2-7	-	CASSYNAGTYEQYF	TGTGCCAGCAGTTACAATGCAGGGACCTACGAGCAGTACTTC
TRBV10-1	15	-	TRBJ2-7	TRBD1	CASRVGTGFSYEQYF	TGCGCCAGCAGGGTCGGGACAGGCTTCTCCTACGAGCAGTACTTC
TRBV5-1	17	-	TRBJ2-5	TRBD2	CASSLGGLAADEETQYF	TGCGCCAGCAGCTTGGGGGGACTAGCAGCGGATGAAGAGACCCAGTACTTC
TRBV6-1	15	few	TRBJ2-7	-	CASSEAPEYGYEQYF	TGTGCCAGCAGTGAAGCGCCGGAGTACGGCTACGAGCAGTACTTC
TRBV29-1	12	-	TRBJ1-2	TRBD1	CSVTGTAEGYTF	TGCAGCGTCACCGGGACAGCGGAAGGCTACACCTTC
TRBV27	13	-	TRBJ1-2	TRBD1	CASGTAVYYGYTF	TGTGCCAGTGGGACAGCGGTATACTATGGCTACACCTTC
TRBV7-2	13	-	TRBJ1-5	-	CASSLAANQPQHF	TGTGCCAGCAGCTTAGCAGCCAATCAGCCCCAGCATTTT
TRBV9	15	-	TRBJ2-7	-	CASSPSTRSAYEQYF	TGTGCCAGCAGCCCCTCGACTAGGAGCGCGTACGAGCAGTACTTC